This TCR beta chain was captured by sequencing in a study of shared clonotypes between healthy human individuals. Sequencing was performed with immunoSEQ multiplex PCR; in TCRdb, only in-frame clones are kept and a portion is missing. This repertoire shows 2 million to 2.5 million clones, around 93% found once; its top ten account for around 1.7%. Naive CD8 cells, CD45RO-negative and positively selected for CCR7, excluded terminally differentiated effector memory CD45RA+ cells. From germline, CDR1 is SEHNR and CDR2 FQNEAQ (reference sequence). V shed 5 bases and J 6 bases; nucleotides not matched to a gene: 8. The CDR3 is 16 residues long.

The sequencing sample was made of naive CD8+ T cells from PBMCs. This TCR was recovered from a young man in good health. Some clones in this sample may be carry-over from other donors' samples. J is TRBJ1-5 and V is TRBV7-9, with 12 nucleotides matching TRBD1. This CDR3 is CASSPPGQGALQPQHF. The CDR3 DNA reads as TGTGCCAGCAGCCCTCCGGGACAGGGGGCCCTTCAGCCCCAGCATTTT.